A single sample is the source of the 12 T cell receptor beta chains below, sequenced in a study of T cell responses to AZD1222 COVID-19 vaccine. The method was immunoSEQ multiplex PCR; TCRdb's version includes in-frame clones alone and lacks a portion of them. The sample records approximately 67,000 clones, roughly 87% being singletons. Sequenced here: peripheral blood, sampled 28 days after the second AZD1222 dose. The source of these receptors is an adult who received the AZD1222 COVID-19 vaccine.

This clone showed up just a few times. This rearrangement joins TRBV18 to TRBJ2-2; TRBD1 aligns across 10 bases. Germline CDR1 KGHSH, CDR2 LQKENI. This CDR3 has 15 residues. V lost 4 bases and J lost 3; bases outside the gene matches: 2. Here the CDR3 reads CASSQGTGDTGELFF. CDR3 coding DNA: TGTGCCAGCTCACAGGGGACAGGGGACACCGGGGAGCTGTTTTTT.

This clone has a single count. The chain joins TRBV19 to TRBJ1-5, with 11 bases identical to TRBD1. V dropped 7 bases and J dropped 4; count of bases not matched to a gene: 12. This CDR3 has 17 amino acids. Per the germline V gene, CDR1 is LNHDA and CDR2 is SQIVND (reference sequence). The CDR3 region has the DNA TGTGCCAGTACTGGAGGACAGGGGGCGCGGGAAAATCAGCCCCAGCATTTT. It codes for CASTGGQGARENQPQHF.

The chain uses TRBV5-8 and TRBJ2-1; 8 positions match TRBD1. This CDR3 has 15 amino acids. The V gene's germline CDR1 is SGHTS and CDR2 YDEGEE. The J segment lost 5 bases and the V segment lost 5 bases, leaving 9 bases of the junction unmatched. The CDR3 here is CASSPRDRSHNEQFF. The CDR3 DNA sequence: TGTGCCAGCAGTCCTCGGGACAGGTCCCACAATGAGCAGTTCTTC.

This sequence joins TRBV14 and TRBJ2-7, with 7 bases identical to TRBD1. Germline loops: CDR1 SGHDN, CDR2 FVKESK. The V and J ends lost 3 bases and 6 bases, in that order; junction bases with no gene match: 5. The CDR3 is 13 residues long. In DNA, the CDR3 is TGTGCCAGCAGCCAGGAAAGGGGGCGCGAGCAGTACTTC. Translated: CASSQERGREQYF.

A single count supports this clone. The rearrangement joins TRBV28 to TRBJ1-4; 8 bases agree with TRBD1. Germline-derived CDR1 and CDR2 are MDHEN and SYDVKM. The J segment lost 7 bases and the V segment lost 6 bases, leaving 13 bases of the junction unmatched. CDR3 length equals 16 residues. The CDR3 nucleotides are TGTGCCAGCAGCCGATCATACGGACAGGGTGTTGAAAAACTGTTTTTT. Translated: CASSRSYGQGVEKLFF.

This chain uses TRBV9 with TRBJ2-1; either TRBD1 or TRBD2 may supply D (5 bases each). This CDR3 is 14 amino acids long. Germline V CDR1 and CDR2: SGDLS, YYNGEE. V was cut by 3 bases and J by 7 bases, with 14 bases left in between. CDR3 DNA sequence: TGTGCCAGCAGCGCGCGGTTCGAGGGGAATGAGCAGTTCTTC. Protein: CASSARFEGNEQFF.

The chain combines TRBV5-5 with TRBJ2-3; possibly TRBD2 for D (6 bases). The CDR3 runs to 14 residues. Germline V gene data show CDR1 as SGHKS and CDR2 as YYEKEE (reference sequence). V lost 1 base, J lost 1 base, and 7 bases lay in between. The CDR3 DNA follows: TGTGCCAGCAGCTTGTGGGGGGGCACAGATACGCAGTATTTT. It is translated as CASSLWGGTDTQYF.

This clone has only one observation. This chain links TRBV5-1 with TRBJ2-1, with D perhaps matching TRBD1 (5 bases). V lost 4 bases and J 6 bases, leaving 11 bases between the germline ends. CDR3 length: 13 residues. Germline values: CDR1 SGHRS, CDR2 YFSETQ. The DNA of the CDR3 is TGCGCCAGCAGCCCAAATCAGGGCAATGAGCAGTTCTTC. Translated: CASSPNQGNEQFF.

The chain has TRBV13 and TRBJ1-1; no clear D gene. The CDR3 has 12 residues. V lost 0 bases and J 7 bases, leaving 6 bases between the germline ends. Germline-derived CDR1 and CDR2 are PRHDT and FYEKMQ (reference sequence). CDR3 residues: CASSLGTFEAFF. The CDR3 DNA is TGTGCCAGCAGCTTAGGGACCTTTGAAGCTTTCTTT.

The chain carries TRBV11-3 and TRBJ2-5; D is unresolved. Looked up from germline, CDR1 is SGHNT and CDR2 is YENEEA. This CDR3 comprises 11 residues. V was clipped by 5 bases and J by 1 base, with 2 bases between them. This chain's CDR3 is CASSTQETQYF. The DNA for the CDR3 is TGTGCCAGCAGCACCCAAGAGACCCAGTACTTC.

The CDR3: CASSPGLAPSYEQYF. The CDR3 DNA reads as TGTGCCAGCAGCCCAGGCCTTGCTCCCTCCTACGAGCAGTACTTC. The chain has TRBV9 and TRBJ2-7; D not resolved. CDR1 and CDR2 (germline): SGDLS, YYNGEE. V lost 4 bases and J lost 0, with 14 bases in between. CDR3 length: 15 residues. Drawing the rest from reference TRBV9 and TRBJ2-7, the complete variable domain is DSGVTQTPKHLITATGQRVTLRCSPRSGDLSVYWYQQSLDQGLQFLIQYYNGEERAKGNILERFSAQQFPDLHSELNLSSLELGDSALYFCASSPGLAPSYEQYFGPGTRLTVT.

V usage is TRBV11-3 and J usage is TRBJ1-4, with D unresolved. Germline V gene data show CDR1 as SGHNT and CDR2 as YENEEA. This CDR3 is built from 12 residues. Trimming left V 5 bases short and J 2 bases short, with 3 bases between. This CDR3 reads CASSQTNEKLFF. The CDR3 DNA follows: TGTGCCAGCAGCCAGACTAATGAAAAACTGTTTTTT.